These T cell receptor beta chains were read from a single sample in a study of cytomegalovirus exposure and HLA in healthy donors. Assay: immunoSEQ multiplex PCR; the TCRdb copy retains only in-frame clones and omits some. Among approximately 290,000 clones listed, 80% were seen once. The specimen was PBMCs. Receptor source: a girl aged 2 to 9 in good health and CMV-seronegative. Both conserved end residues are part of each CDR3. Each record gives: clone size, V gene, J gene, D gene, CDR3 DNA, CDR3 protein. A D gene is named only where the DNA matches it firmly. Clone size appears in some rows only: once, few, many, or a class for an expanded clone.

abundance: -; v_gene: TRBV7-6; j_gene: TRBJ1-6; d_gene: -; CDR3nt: TGTGCCAGCAGCTTAGGGGCCAATTCACCCCTCCACTTT; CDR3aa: CASSLGANSPLHF
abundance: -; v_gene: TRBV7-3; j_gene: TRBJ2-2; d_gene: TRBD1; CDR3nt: TGTGCCAGCAGCCCTGGGACAGGATGGAACACCGGGGAGCTGTTTTTT; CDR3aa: CASSPGTGWNTGELFF
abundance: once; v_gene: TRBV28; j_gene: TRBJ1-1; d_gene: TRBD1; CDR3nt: TGTGCCAGCAGTCTGCCGGGACAGGGTAGAAACACTGAAGCTTTCTTT; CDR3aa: CASSLPGQGRNTEAFF
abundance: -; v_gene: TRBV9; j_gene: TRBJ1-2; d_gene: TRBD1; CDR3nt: TGTGCCAGCAGCGTAGGAGGGGGCGACTATGGCTACACCTTC; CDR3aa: CASSVGGGDYGYTF
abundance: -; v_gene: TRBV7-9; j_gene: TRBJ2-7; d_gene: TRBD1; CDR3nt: TGTTCCAGCAGCGAACATCGGGACAGACCCTACGAGCAGTACTTC; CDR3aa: CSSSEHRDRPYEQYF
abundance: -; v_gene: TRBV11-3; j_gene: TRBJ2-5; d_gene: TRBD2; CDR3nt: TGTGCCAGCAGCCCATTAGCGGGGGGGCAAGAGACCCAGTACTTC; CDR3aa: CASSPLAGGQETQYF
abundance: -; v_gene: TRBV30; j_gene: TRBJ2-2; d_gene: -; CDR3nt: TGTGCCTGGGCGTCCGCGAACACCGGGGAGCTGTTTTTT; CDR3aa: CAWASANTGELFF
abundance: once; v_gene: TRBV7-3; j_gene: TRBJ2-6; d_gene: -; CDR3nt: TGTGCCAGCAGCGTCAAGGGGGCTGGGGCCAACGTCCTGACTTTC; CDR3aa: CASSVKGAGANVLTF
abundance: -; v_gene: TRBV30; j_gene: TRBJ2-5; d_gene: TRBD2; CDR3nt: TGTGGTGGCGGGGGGGCTGGGGAGACCCAGTACTTC; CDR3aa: CGGGGAGETQYF
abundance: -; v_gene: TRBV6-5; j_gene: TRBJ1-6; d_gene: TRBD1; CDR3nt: TGTGCCAGCGGGGGACAGGGGGCACCCCTCCACTTT; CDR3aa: CASGGQGAPLHF
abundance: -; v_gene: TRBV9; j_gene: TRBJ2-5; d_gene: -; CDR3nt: TGTGCCAGCAGCGTAAGTGGACTCCAAGAGACCCAGTACTTC; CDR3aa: CASSVSGLQETQYF
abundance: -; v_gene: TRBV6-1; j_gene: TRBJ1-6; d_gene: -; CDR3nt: TGTGCCAGCAGTGAAGGGTCGCGGAATTCACCCCTCCACTTT; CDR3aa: CASSEGSRNSPLHF
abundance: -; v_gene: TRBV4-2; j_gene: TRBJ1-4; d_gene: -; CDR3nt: TGTGCCAGCAGCCAAGTCCGGGGGGAAGCGGTAAAACTGTTTTTT; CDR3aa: CASSQVRGEAVKLFF
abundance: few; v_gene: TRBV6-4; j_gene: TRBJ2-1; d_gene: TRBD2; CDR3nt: TGTGCCAGCAGCGTTCTAGCGGGAGGGGAAAATGAGCAGTTCTTC; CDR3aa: CASSVLAGGENEQFF
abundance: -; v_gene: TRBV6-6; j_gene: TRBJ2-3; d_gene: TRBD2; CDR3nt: TGTGCCAGCAGCTTCCAGCGGGAGTCAGATACGCAGTATTTT; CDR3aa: CASSFQRESDTQYF
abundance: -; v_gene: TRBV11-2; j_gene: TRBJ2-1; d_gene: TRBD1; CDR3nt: TGTGCCAGCAGCTGGGACAGAGATACCTACAATGAGCAGTTCTTC; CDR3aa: CASSWDRDTYNEQFF
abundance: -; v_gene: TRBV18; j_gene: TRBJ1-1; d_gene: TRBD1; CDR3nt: TGTGCCAGCTCAGGCGAACCGGGACAGGGGATTGAAGCTTTCTTT; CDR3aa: CASSGEPGQGIEAFF
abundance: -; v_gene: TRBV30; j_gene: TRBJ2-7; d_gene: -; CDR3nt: TGTGCCTGGAGTGTACGTTCCCTCTCGGTCAAGCAGTACTTC; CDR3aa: CAWSVRSLSVKQYF
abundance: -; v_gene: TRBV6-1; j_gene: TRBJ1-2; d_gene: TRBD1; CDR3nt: TGTGCCAGCAGTGTTCCCGGGACAGGGAAGATCTACACCTTC; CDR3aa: CASSVPGTGKIYTF
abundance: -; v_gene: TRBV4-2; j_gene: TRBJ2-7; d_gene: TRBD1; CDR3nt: TGTGCCAGCAGCCAAGCGGGACAGAGTTACTACGAGCAGTACTTC; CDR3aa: CASSQAGQSYYEQYF
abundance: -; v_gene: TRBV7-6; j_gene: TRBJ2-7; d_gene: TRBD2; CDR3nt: TGTGCCAGCAGCTTAACGCTAGCGGGGGGAGAGCAGTACTTC; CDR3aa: CASSLTLAGGEQYF
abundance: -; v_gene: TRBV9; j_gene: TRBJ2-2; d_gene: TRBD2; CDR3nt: TGTGCCAGCAGCGCACATTTTTTTTTCTACCCTTGGGGAGGGGTCCCCACCGGGGAGCTGTTTTTT; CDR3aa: CASSAHFFFYPWGGVPTGELFF
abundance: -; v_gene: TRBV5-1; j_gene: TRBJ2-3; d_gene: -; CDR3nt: TGCGCCAGCAGCTTTTCGGGACTCGAGGCAGATACGCAGTATTTT; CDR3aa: CASSFSGLEADTQYF
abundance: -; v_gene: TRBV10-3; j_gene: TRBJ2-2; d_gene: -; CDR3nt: TGTGCCATCACCGACAGTAACCCCCCGAACACCGGGGAGCTGTTTTTT; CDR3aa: CAITDSNPPNTGELFF
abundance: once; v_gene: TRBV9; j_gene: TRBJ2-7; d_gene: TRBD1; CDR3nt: TGTGCCAGCAGCGACCACAGGGGCAGCTCCTACGAGCAGTACTTC; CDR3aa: CASSDHRGSSYEQYF
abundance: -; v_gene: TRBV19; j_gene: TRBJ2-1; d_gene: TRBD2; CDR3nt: TGTGCCAGTAGTACCGTAAGCGGGGCCGTTTACAATGAGCAGTTCTTC; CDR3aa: CASSTVSGAVYNEQFF
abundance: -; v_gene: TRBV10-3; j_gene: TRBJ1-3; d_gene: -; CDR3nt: TGTGCCATCAGTGAGTCGAGGAGGGCAGAGGTGGACACCATATATTTT; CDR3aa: CAISESRRAEVDTIYF
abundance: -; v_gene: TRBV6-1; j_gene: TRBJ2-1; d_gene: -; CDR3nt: TGTGCCAGCAGTTGGGCTAGGGAAGGGGATGAGCAGTTCTTC; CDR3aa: CASSWAREGDEQFF
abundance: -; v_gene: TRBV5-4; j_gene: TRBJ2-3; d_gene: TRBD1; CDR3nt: TGTGCCAGCAGCTTGGGGACAGGGGTTTACACAGATACGCAGTATTTT; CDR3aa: CASSLGTGVYTDTQYF
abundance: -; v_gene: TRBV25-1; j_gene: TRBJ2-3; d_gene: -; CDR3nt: TGTGCCAGCAGTGAAATAGCGGCAGATACGCAGTATTTT; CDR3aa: CASSEIAADTQYF
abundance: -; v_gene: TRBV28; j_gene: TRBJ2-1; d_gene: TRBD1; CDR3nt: TGTGCCAGCAGCCTGACAGGGGCCACCTACAATGAGCAGTTCTTC; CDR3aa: CASSLTGATYNEQFF
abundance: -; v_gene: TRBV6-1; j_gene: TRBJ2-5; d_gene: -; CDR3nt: TGTGCCAGCAGCCCCAGGGTGAGAGAGACCCAGTACTTC; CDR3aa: CASSPRVRETQYF
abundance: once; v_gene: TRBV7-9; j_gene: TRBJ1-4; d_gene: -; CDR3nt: TGTTCCAGCAGCCCGGCAGGGGAGGGAACTAATGAAAAACTGTTTTTT; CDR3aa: CSSSPAGEGTNEKLFF
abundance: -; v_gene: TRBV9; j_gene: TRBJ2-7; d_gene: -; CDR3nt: TGTGCCAGCAGCGTAGGACTAGCCTACGAGCAGTACTTC; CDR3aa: CASSVGLAYEQYF
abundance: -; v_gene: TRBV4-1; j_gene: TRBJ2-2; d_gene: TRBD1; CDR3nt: TGCGCCAGCAGCCAAGCCGGGACAGCGAACACCGGGGAGCTGTTTTTT; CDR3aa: CASSQAGTANTGELFF
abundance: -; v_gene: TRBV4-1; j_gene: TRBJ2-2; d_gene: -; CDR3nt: TGCGCCAGCAGACAGGAATGGAGCTCCTGGGACACCGGGGAGCTGTTTTTT; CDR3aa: CASRQEWSSWDTGELFF